This T cell receptor (beta chain) was recorded in a study of T cells after yellow fever vaccination. In the study overall: The SMART-Seq v4 Ultra Low Input method served to prepare the low-cell-number fractions. Study-level findings and limits: Clonotypes found in both CD4 and CD8 compartments made up a small share. Bulk-population clonotypes that are abundant could appear as contaminants in FACS-sorted repertoires.

This clonotype was seen a handful of times. As yet, its antigen is unknown. TCRdb passed the 5' RACE reads through MiXCR, listing each CDR3 protein once. The data show 100,000 to 150,000 distinct CDR3 sequences, over 12% seen once. Germline CDR1 is MNHEY and CDR2 is SMNVEV (reference sequence). The length of the CDR3 is 13 residues. Trimming left V 2 bases short and J 1 base short, with 5 bases between. The material was CD8+ T cells sorted from PBMCs, obtained 5 days after the yellow fever booster vaccination. This sequence was found in a man between 18 and 29 years old who received the YFV17D yellow fever vaccine. The gene calls are TRBV27 and TRBJ2-5; unclear D gene. In DNA, the CDR3 is TGTGCCAGCAGTTTAATCCCCCAAGAGACCCAGTACTTC. Translating it yields CASSLIPQETQYF.